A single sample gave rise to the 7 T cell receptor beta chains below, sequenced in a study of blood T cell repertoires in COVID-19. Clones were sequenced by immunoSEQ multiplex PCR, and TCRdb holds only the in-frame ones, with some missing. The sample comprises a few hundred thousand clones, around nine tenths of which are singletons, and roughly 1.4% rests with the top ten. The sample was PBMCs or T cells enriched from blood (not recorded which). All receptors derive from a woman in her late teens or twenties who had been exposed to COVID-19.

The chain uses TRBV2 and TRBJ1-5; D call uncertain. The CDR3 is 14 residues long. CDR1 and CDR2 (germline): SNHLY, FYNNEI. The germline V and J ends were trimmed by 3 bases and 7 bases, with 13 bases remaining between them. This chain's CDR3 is CASSDAVSQQPQHF. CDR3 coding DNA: TGTGCCAGCAGTGACGCCGTTTCACAGCAGCCCCAGCATTTT.

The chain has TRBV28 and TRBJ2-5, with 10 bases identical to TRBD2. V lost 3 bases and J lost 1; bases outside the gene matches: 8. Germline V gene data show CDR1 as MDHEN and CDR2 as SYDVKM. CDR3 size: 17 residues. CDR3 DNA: TGTGCCAGCAGTTTCCCTAGCGGGAGAACTTCCCAAGAGACCCAGTACTTC. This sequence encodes CASSFPSGRTSQETQYF. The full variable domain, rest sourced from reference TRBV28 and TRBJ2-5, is DVKVTQSSRYLVKRTGEKVFLECVQDMDHENMFWYRQDPGLGLRLIYFSYDVKMKEKGDIPEGYSVSREKKERFSLILESASTNQTSMYLCASSFPSGRTSQETQYFGPGTRLLVL.

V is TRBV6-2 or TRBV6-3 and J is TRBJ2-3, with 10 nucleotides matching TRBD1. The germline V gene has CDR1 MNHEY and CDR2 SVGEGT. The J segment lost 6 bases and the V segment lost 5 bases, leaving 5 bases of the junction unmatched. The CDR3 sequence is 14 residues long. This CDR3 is CASSPGTGADTQYF. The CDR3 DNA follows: TGTGCCAGCAGTCCCGGGACAGGGGCTGATACGCAGTATTTT.

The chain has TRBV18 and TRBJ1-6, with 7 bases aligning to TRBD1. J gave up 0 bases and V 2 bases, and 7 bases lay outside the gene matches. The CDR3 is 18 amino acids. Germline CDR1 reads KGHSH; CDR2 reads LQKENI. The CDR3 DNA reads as TGTGCCAGCTCACCATTGGTGACAGGGAGCTCCTATAATTCACCCCTCCACTTT. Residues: CASSPLVTGSSYNSPLHF. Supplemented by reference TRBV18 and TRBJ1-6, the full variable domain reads NAGVMQNPRHLVRRRGQEARLRCSPMKGHSHVYWYRQLPEEGLKFMVYLQKENIIDESGMPKERFSAEFPKEGPSILRIQQVVRGDSAAYFCASSPLVTGSSYNSPLHFGNGTRLTVT.

CDR3 sequence reads: CSVFWDSGEETQYF. The CDR3 region has the DNA TGCAGCGTTTTTTGGGACAGCGGAGAAGAGACCCAGTACTTC. The chain recombines TRBV29-1 with TRBJ2-5; TRBD1 aligns across 7 bases. The CDR3 sequence is 14 residues long. V was clipped by 5 bases and J by 3 bases; unmatched bases: 9. CDR1 is SQVTM and CDR2 is ANQGSEA in the germline V gene.

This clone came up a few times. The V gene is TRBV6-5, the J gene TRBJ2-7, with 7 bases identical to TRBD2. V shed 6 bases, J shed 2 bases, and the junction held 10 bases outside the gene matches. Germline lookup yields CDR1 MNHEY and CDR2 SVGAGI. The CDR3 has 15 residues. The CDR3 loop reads CASRPTGGITYEQYF. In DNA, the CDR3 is TGTGCCAGCAGGCCCACCGGGGGGATCACCTACGAGCAGTACTTC.

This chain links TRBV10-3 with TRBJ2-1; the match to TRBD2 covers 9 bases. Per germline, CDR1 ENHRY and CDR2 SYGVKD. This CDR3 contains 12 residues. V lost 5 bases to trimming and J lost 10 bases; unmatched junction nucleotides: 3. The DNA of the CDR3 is TGTGCCATCAGTCCCCTAGCGGGAGAGCAGTTCTTC. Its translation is CAISPLAGEQFF.